The 5 T cell receptor beta chains given below trace back to one sample, sequenced in a study of T cells in localized non-small cell lung cancer. This table comes from immunoSEQ multiplex PCR, and its TCRdb copy is limited to in-frame clones, with some not included. Counted here are thousands of clones, 14% to 15% occurring once; the ten biggest clones make up about 5%. The specimen comprised normal lung tissue next to the tumor, sampled before any cancer treatment. Receptors originate from a male donor at least 60 years old with stage II squamous cell lung carcinoma.

In its sample, this clone was seen many times. The chain couples TRBV11-3 to TRBJ2-5; D tentatively fits TRBD1 or TRBD2 (6 bases each). Between the trimmed V and J ends, which lost 3 bases and 2 bases, there was a span of 10 bases. CDR1 and CDR2 (germline): SGHNT, YENEEA. The CDR3 length is 14 residues. The CDR3 sequence is CASSFKGGQETQYF. The CDR3 DNA reads as TGTGCCAGCAGCTTTAAGGGGGGTCAAGAGACCCAGTACTTC. The whole variable domain, filled in from reference TRBV11-3 and TRBJ2-5, reads EAGVVQSPRYKIIEKKQPVAFWCNPISGHNTLYWYLQNLGQGPELLIRYENEEAVDDSQLPKDRFSAERLKGVDSTLKIQPAELGDSAVYLCASSFKGGQETQYFGPGTRLLVL.

This clone was detected only a few times. This chain joins TRBV28 and TRBJ2-3; D unclear. Trimming removed 6 bases from V and 3 bases from J, with 13 bases in between. The CDR3 length is 14 residues. Germline CDR1 is MDHEN and CDR2 is SYDVKM. The CDR3 DNA reads TGTGCCAGCAGATCCTGGATTCTTACAGATACGCAGTATTTT. This codes for CASRSWILTDTQYF.

This sequence joins TRBV28 and TRBJ1-1; a weak D match, TRBD1 (6 bases). With 6 bases removed from V and 2 bases from J, the gap between germline ends came to 16 bases. This CDR3 contains 15 residues. The germline gives CDR1 MDHEN, CDR2 SYDVKM. The chain's CDR3 is CASSRNGQINTEAFF. The CDR3 region has the DNA TGTGCCAGCAGCCGTAACGGACAGATCAACACTGAAGCTTTCTTT.

This clone was counted once. The chain combines TRBV4-1 with TRBJ2-1; D assignment may be TRBD1 or TRBD2 (5 bases each). The germline V gene has CDR1 MGHRA and CDR2 YSYEKL. The CDR3 spans 12 residues. The germline V and J ends were trimmed by 0 bases and 12 bases, with 9 bases remaining between them. The chain's CDR3 is CASSQDRGVQFF. As DNA, the CDR3 is TGCGCCAGCAGCCAAGATCGAGGGGTGCAGTTCTTC.

The CDR3 sequence is CASSKGQGALDTQYF. CDR3 DNA: TGTGCCAGTAGTAAGGGACAGGGGGCTCTAGATACGCAGTATTTT. The chain employs TRBV19 and TRBJ2-3; 12 bases fit TRBD1. From germline, CDR1 is LNHDA and CDR2 SQIVND (reference sequence). CDR3 length: 15 amino acids. The ends lost 4 bases at V and 5 bases at J; junction bases unmatched: 4.